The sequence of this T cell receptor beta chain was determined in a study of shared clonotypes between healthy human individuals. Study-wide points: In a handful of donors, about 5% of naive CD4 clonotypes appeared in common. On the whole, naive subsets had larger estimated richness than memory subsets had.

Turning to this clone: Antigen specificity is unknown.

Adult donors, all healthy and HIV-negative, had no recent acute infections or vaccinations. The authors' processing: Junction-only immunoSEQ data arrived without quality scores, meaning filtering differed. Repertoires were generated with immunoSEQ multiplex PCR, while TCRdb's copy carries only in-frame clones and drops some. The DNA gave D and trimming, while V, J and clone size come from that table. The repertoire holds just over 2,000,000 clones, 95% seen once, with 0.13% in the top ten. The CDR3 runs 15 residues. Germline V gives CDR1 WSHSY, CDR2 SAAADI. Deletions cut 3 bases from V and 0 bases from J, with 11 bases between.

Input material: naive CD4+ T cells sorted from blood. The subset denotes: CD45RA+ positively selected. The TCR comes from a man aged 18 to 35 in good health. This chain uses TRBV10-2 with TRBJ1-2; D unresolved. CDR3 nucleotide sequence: TGCGCCAGCAGTGAACTGGCAGGTGCTAACTATGGCTACACCTTC. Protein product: CASSELAGANYGYTF.